These 31 T cell receptor beta chains originate from one sample sequenced in a study of shared clonotypes between healthy human individuals. This table comes from immunoSEQ multiplex PCR, and its TCRdb copy is limited to in-frame clones, with some not included. The data contain approximately 650,000 clones, roughly 95% of them singletons. In the naive CD8 group, cells lacked CD45RO and were positively selected for CCR7, so terminally differentiated effector memory CD45RA+ cells were left out. The sequenced material came from naive CD8+ T cells sorted from blood. These receptors were obtained from a young woman in good health.

The rearrangement uses TRBV11-3 and TRBJ2-1; 8 bases line up with TRBD2. Per germline, CDR1 SGHNT and CDR2 YENEEA. This CDR3 spans 15 amino acids. V lost 1 base to trimming and J lost 8 bases; unmatched junction nucleotides: 7. For the CDR3, the DNA is TGTGCCAGCAGCTTAGTGTCAGCGGGAGAGTATGAGCAGTTCTTC. This encodes CASSLVSAGEYEQFF. Combining the CDR3 with reference TRBV11-3 and TRBJ2-1 gives the whole variable domain EAGVVQSPRYKIIEKKQPVAFWCNPISGHNTLYWYLQNLGQGPELLIRYENEEAVDDSQLPKDRFSAERLKGVDSTLKIQPAELGDSAVYLCASSLVSAGEYEQFFGPGTRLTVL.

The V call is TRBV28, the J call TRBJ2-1, with D perhaps matching TRBD2 (7 bases). The germline V and J ends were trimmed by 2 bases and 6 bases, with 11 bases remaining between them. CDR3 length: 14 amino acids. Germline CDR1 is MDHEN and CDR2 is SYDVKM. The CDR3 loop is CASSLRGRANEQFF. The CDR3 region has the DNA TGTGCCAGCAGTTTAAGGGGGAGGGCCAATGAGCAGTTCTTC.

The chain joins TRBV28 to TRBJ2-1; D unclear. This CDR3 has 12 amino acids. Per germline, CDR1 MDHEN and CDR2 SYDVKM. Trimming left V 3 bases short and J 8 bases short, with 8 bases between. CDR3 amino acids: CASSFRWDEQFF. The CDR3, as DNA: TGTGCCAGCAGTTTCCGCTGGGATGAGCAGTTCTTC.

The chain employs TRBV28 and TRBJ2-1, with 8 bases that match TRBD2. This CDR3 comprises 15 residues. CDR1 and CDR2 from the germline V gene are MDHEN and SYDVKM. Trimming at V came to 2 bases and at J to 4 bases, leaving 4 bases not matched to a gene. CDR3 nucleotide sequence: TGTGCCAGCAGTTTAGGGACTAGAGAATACAATGAGCAGTTCTTC. It translates to CASSLGTREYNEQFF.

The rearrangement uses TRBV27 and TRBJ2-3, with D unresolved. Germline CDR1 and CDR2: MNHEY and SMNVEV (reference sequence). Trimming took off 0 bases at V and 3 bases at J, with 10 bases between the two ends. The CDR3 runs 15 residues. The DNA for the CDR3 is TGTGCCAGCAGTTTATCGACGTACCGAACAGATACGCAGTATTTT. This codes for CASSLSTYRTDTQYF.

This clone was recorded once. The chain uses TRBV14 and TRBJ1-1, with 7 bases that match TRBD1. Germline CDR1 and CDR2: SGHDN and FVKESK. There are 15 residues in the CDR3. V shed 3 bases, J shed 4 bases, and the junction held 8 bases outside the gene matches. The CDR3 DNA follows: TGTGCCAGCAGCCAGAGTACAGGGGTTGCCACTGAAGCTTTCTTT. Amino acids: CASSQSTGVATEAFF. Looking up the rest from reference TRBV14 and TRBJ1-1 gives the full variable domain: EAGVTQFPSHSVIEKGQTVTLRCDPISGHDNLYWYRRVMGKEIKFLLHFVKESKQDESGMPNNRFLAERTGGTYSTLKVQPAELEDSGVYFCASSQSTGVATEAFFGQGTRLTVV.

Remarks on this clone: This sample also contains other DNA sequences that code for the same CDR3. This chain joins TRBV5-1 and TRBJ2-3, with 12 bases that match TRBD2. Losses at the gene ends were 0 bases for V and 5 bases for J; bases not matched to a gene: 1. The CDR3 has 15 amino acids. The germline V gene encodes CDR1 SGHRS and CDR2 YFSETQ. CDR3: CASSLGLAGVDTQYF. The CDR3 nucleotides read TGCGCCAGCAGCTTGGGACTAGCGGGAGTAGATACGCAGTATTTT.

This clone was recorded a few times. The chain recombines TRBV9 with TRBJ1-2; D not resolved. The CDR3 loop spans 13 amino acids. Looked up from germline, CDR1 is SGDLS and CDR2 is YYNGEE. V was trimmed by 5 bases and J by 4 bases, leaving 12 bases between them. Written as DNA, the CDR3 is TGTGCCAGCAGTCACAGCACATCCTATGGCTACACCTTC. This gives the protein CASSHSTSYGYTF.

The V and J genes are TRBV27 and TRBJ2-3; D tentatively fits TRBD1 or TRBD2 (5 bases each). Trimming pared 1 base from V and 0 bases from J, leaving 14 bases between. The germline CDR1 and CDR2 sequences are MNHEY and SMNVEV (reference sequence). The CDR3 contains 17 residues. In DNA, the CDR3 is TGTGCCAGCAGTTTATATGGAGATGGGGGTAGCACAGATACGCAGTATTTT. Its translation: CASSLYGDGGSTDTQYF.

V gene TRBV27 combines with J gene TRBJ2-1, with D uncertain. The CDR3 is 13 amino acids. The V gene lost 5 bases and the J gene lost 9 bases, with 14 bases spanning the gap. The germline CDR1 and CDR2 sequences are MNHEY and SMNVEV (reference sequence). CDR3 loop: CASSPSSYIEQFF. Here the CDR3 DNA reads TGTGCCAGCAGTCCCTCCTCCTATATTGAGCAGTTCTTC.

The chain uses TRBV5-5 and TRBJ1-5; D call uncertain. This CDR3 is built from 13 residues. Germline V gene data show CDR1 as SGHKS and CDR2 as YYEKEE (reference sequence). V lost 1 base, J lost 6 bases, and 8 bases lay in between. The CDR3 is CASSLWVGQPQHF. CDR3 in DNA: TGTGCCAGCAGCTTGTGGGTTGGTCAGCCCCAGCATTTT.

The chain employs TRBV6-6 and TRBJ1-2; 7 bases fit TRBD1. Germline V gene data show CDR1 as MNHNY and CDR2 as SVGAGI (reference sequence). V shed 8 bases, J shed 8 bases, and the junction held 8 bases outside the gene matches. This CDR3 contains 12 residues. The CDR3 bases are TGTGCCAGCGGACAGGATCCCTGGGGCTACACCTTC. This gives the protein CASGQDPWGYTF.

As concerns this clone: An end of the junction differs from the germline gene, which may be a read error. The rearrangement links TRBV19 to TRBJ2-1; D is unclear. The germline CDR1 and CDR2 sequences are LNHDA and SQIVND (reference sequence). The CDR3 length is 13 residues. CDR3 region: CTSSMFGEWEQFF. The CDR3 coding sequence is TGTACCAGTAGTATGTTCGGCGAATGGGAGCAGTTCTTC.

This chain links TRBV19 with TRBJ1-4; D perhaps matches TRBD1 (5 bases). Germline V gene lookup returns CDR1 LNHDA and CDR2 SQIVND (reference sequence). Trimming removed 9 bases at V and 0 bases at J, with 23 bases between. This CDR3 has 18 residues. In DNA form, the CDR3 reads TGTGCCAGCCGCCCCGGGACCGAACTCATTTCAACTAATGAAAAACTGTTTTTT. Amino acids: CASRPGTELISTNEKLFF.

The chain has TRBV28 and TRBJ2-7, with 7 bases lining up with TRBD1. J lost 4 bases, V lost 3 bases, and 9 bases had no gene match. Per the germline V gene, CDR1 is MDHEN and CDR2 is SYDVKM. The CDR3 contains 15 residues. CDR3 sequence: CASSFVGTEDYEQYF. DNA of the CDR3: TGTGCCAGCAGTTTTGTCGGGACAGAGGATTACGAGCAGTACTTC.

Details on this clone: At the DNA level, this CDR3 is encoded by other sequences in the same sample as well. J is TRBJ1-1 and V is TRBV27; D unclear. The V gene lost 2 bases and the J gene lost 2 bases, with 6 bases spanning the gap. Germline V gives CDR1 MNHEY, CDR2 SMNVEV (reference sequence). The CDR3 runs 13 residues. The CDR3 loop is CASSLTANTEAFF. In DNA form, the CDR3 reads TGTGCCAGCAGTTTAACAGCTAACACTGAAGCTTTCTTT.

The chain has TRBV23-1 and TRBJ2-3; 7 bases agree with TRBD1. TRBV23-1 qualifies as an ORF whose function is uncertain. The CDR3 extends over 12 amino acids. V lost 8 bases to trimming and J lost 3 bases; unmatched junction nucleotides: 2. CDR3 DNA: TGCGCCAGCCTACAGGGGACAGATACGCAGTATTTT. Its protein is CASLQGTDTQYF.

The chain has TRBV6-5 and TRBJ2-1; D gene unclear. The CDR3 runs to 16 residues. V lost 3 bases to trimming and J lost 0 bases, with 12 bases between them. The germline V gene has CDR1 MNHEY and CDR2 SVGAGI. The chain's CDR3 is CASSYPGRFSYNEQFF. CDR3 nucleotide sequence: TGTGCCAGCAGTTATCCCGGCCGCTTCTCCTACAATGAGCAGTTCTTC.

The chain combines TRBV6-5 with TRBJ2-7; 7 bases line up with TRBD1. The V gene end was trimmed by 6 bases and the J gene end by 3 bases; junction bases not matched to a gene: 2. The CDR3 extends over 12 amino acids. Germline V gene sequence: CDR1 MNHEY, CDR2 SVGAGI. The CDR3, as DNA: TGTGCCAGCAGGAGGGGGCTCTACGAGCAGTACTTC. It translates to CASRRGLYEQYF.

The V gene is TRBV7-2, the J gene TRBJ1-2, with D possibly being TRBD1 (5 bases). Germline lookup yields CDR1 SGHTA and CDR2 FQGNSA. The CDR3 runs 16 residues. The V end was cut by 6 bases, the J end by 6 bases, with 23 bases between. CDR3: CASRLIEAGPVDGYTF. CDR3 nucleotides: TGTGCCAGCAGACTAATTGAGGCGGGGCCTGTCGATGGCTACACCTTC.

This clone was observed a single time. The V gene is TRBV5-6, the J gene TRBJ1-5; D is undetermined. The CDR3 has 15 residues. CDR1 is SGHDT and CDR2 is YYEEEE in the germline V gene. V was cut by 1 base and J by 5 bases, with 13 bases left in between. CDR3 loop: CASSLQRNLDQPQHF. The CDR3 bases are TGTGCCAGCAGCTTGCAGAGAAACCTGGATCAGCCCCAGCATTTT.

The chain uses TRBV7-8 and TRBJ2-5, with D maybe TRBD1 (6 bases). Gene TRBJ2-7 matches the end of the DNA better, so the J call may be wrong. The CDR3 has 12 amino acids. Germline V gives CDR1 SGHVS, CDR2 FQNEAQ. CDR3 in amino acids: CASSVQGYEQYF. CDR3 coding DNA: TGTGCCAGCAGCGTACAGGGCTACGAGCAGTACTTC.

V is TRBV6-1 and J is TRBJ2-7; no definite D call. Trimming cost V 1 base and J 0 bases, with 7 bases left between them. This CDR3 is 14 amino acids long. Germline values: CDR1 MNHNS, CDR2 SASEGT. CDR3 sequence reads: CASSEVSSSYEQYF. Here the CDR3 DNA reads TGTGCCAGCAGTGAAGTGTCTAGCTCCTACGAGCAGTACTTC.

CDR3 nucleotide sequence: TGTGCCAGCAGCCCAGGGGGGGGAGACGAGCAGTACTTC. Translated: CASSPGGGDEQYF. The genes are TRBV14 and TRBJ2-7; D is perhaps TRBD1 or TRBD2 (7 bases each). The V gene lost 4 bases and the J gene lost 5 bases, with 12 bases spanning the gap. The germline gives CDR1 SGHDN, CDR2 FVKESK. The CDR3 runs 13 residues.

V and J are TRBV7-3 and TRBJ2-3; tentatively, D is TRBD1 (6 bases). The CDR3 consists of 17 residues. V was shortened by 5 bases and J by 2 bases, with 20 bases between the two germline ends. Germline CDR1 SGHTA, CDR2 FQGTGA. The DNA for the CDR3 is TGTGCCAGCAGCCTAAAAGAACAGGGTTATCCCACAGATACGCAGTATTTT. Translated, it gives CASSLKEQGYPTDTQYF.

This clone has only one observation. V and J are TRBV28 and TRBJ1-2; TRBD1 matches 7 bases. Germline V gene sequence: CDR1 MDHEN, CDR2 SYDVKM. This CDR3 is built from 13 residues. V lost 7 bases to trimming and J lost 6 bases; unmatched junction nucleotides: 8. The CDR3 loop reads CASNVDRVNGYTF. The CDR3 nucleotides are TGTGCCAGCAATGTCGACAGGGTGAATGGCTACACCTTC.

With respect to this clone: This same CDR3 is encoded by further DNA sequences in the sample. The chain links TRBV28 to TRBJ1-3, with D unresolved. Trimming stripped 5 bases from V and 1 base from J, with 9 bases between. The CDR3 totals 14 residues. Germline V gene data show CDR1 as MDHEN and CDR2 as SYDVKM. The CDR3 spells CASSPGGSGNTIYF. In nucleotides, the CDR3 is TGTGCCAGCAGTCCCGGCGGATCTGGAAACACCATATATTTT.

V is TRBV27 and J is TRBJ2-7, with D possibly called TRBD1 or TRBD2 (5 bases each). V shed 2 bases and J shed 2 bases, with 13 bases lying between them. Germline CDR1 and CDR2: MNHEY and SMNVEV (reference sequence). The CDR3 is made up of 15 amino acids. The CDR3 region has the DNA TGTGCCAGCAGTTTAGATCCCGGGACCACCTACGAGCAGTACTTC. Amino acids: CASSLDPGTTYEQYF.

The CDR3 bases are TGTGCCAGCAGCACCAGGGACCGCTCCTACGAGCAGTACTTC. It specifies CASSTRDRSYEQYF. The V and J genes are TRBV9 and TRBJ2-7, with D tentatively TRBD1 or TRBD2 (5 bases each). The V and J ends lost 4 bases and 0 bases respectively, with 11 bases between them. The CDR3 contains 14 residues. The germline V gene encodes CDR1 SGDLS and CDR2 YYNGEE.

This chain joins TRBV11-3 and TRBJ1-1, with D maybe TRBD1 (6 bases). Germline loops: CDR1 SGHNT, CDR2 YENEEA. Trimming stripped 1 base from V and 7 bases from J, with 10 bases between. The CDR3 totals 13 residues. CDR3 in DNA: TGTGCCAGCAGCTTAGGGGGACACAATGAAGCTTTCTTT. Residues: CASSLGGHNEAFF.

The chain employs TRBV5-1 and TRBJ1-1, with D unclear. The CDR3 spans 15 residues. V was cut by 6 bases and J by 6 bases, with 21 bases left in between. CDR1 is SGHRS, CDR2 YFSETQ, per germline. The CDR3 bases are TGCGCCAGCAAACCCCCCGGACCACCGGTGGCTGAAGCTTTCTTT. Residues: CASKPPGPPVAEAFF.